This paragraph reports one TCR beta chain. Its antigen is not known. The data belong to a study of cytomegalovirus exposure and HLA in healthy donors. The germline CDR1 and CDR2 sequences are SNHLY and FYNNEI. V was clipped by 5 bases and J by 4 bases; unmatched bases: 4. This CDR3 spans 15 amino acids. 60 Vbeta and 13 Jbeta primers were used in PCR. Repertoires were generated with immunoSEQ multiplex PCR, while TCRdb's copy carries only in-frame clones and drops some. The sample includes around 130,000 clones, more than 70% seen only once; the top ten take roughly 0.9%. Findings and caveats of the study: Later on, an analysis tied some 17,000 TCR beta sequences to HLA alleles at 0.05 false discovery rate. Accurate HLA-A and HLA-B prediction from TCR beta sequences was reported for most subjects. Sequencing had likely introduced a cluster of highly shared sequence variants as an artifact.

The chain uses TRBV2 and TRBJ1-5, with TRBD1 identical over 11 bases. What was sequenced was PBMCs. The origin of this receptor is a woman aged 55-69 years in good health and CMV-seronegative. CDR3 sequence: CASSRDRGLNQPQHF. The CDR3 bases are TGTGCCAGCAGTAGGGACAGGGGGTTGAATCAGCCCCAGCATTTT.